This passage covers 12 T cell receptor beta chains from one sample sequenced in a study of blood T cell repertoires in COVID-19. TCRdb's copy holds only in-frame clones and misses some; the assay was immunoSEQ multiplex PCR. Among 9,500 to 10,000 clones listed, 80% to 90% were seen once. Sequencing input: peripheral blood. These receptors all stem from a man in his 60s with active COVID-19.

This clone has more than one count but fewer than ten. Here the CDR3 reads CASSLSPRIQETQYF. CDR3 bases: TGTGCCAGCAGCTTAAGCCCTAGAATCCAAGAGACCCAGTACTTC. The chain combines TRBV7-2 with TRBJ2-5, with D unresolved. The CDR3 runs 15 residues. Trimming cost V 2 bases and J 1 base, with 11 bases left between them. Germline CDR1 reads SGHTA; CDR2 reads FQGNSA.

The chain recombines TRBV2 with TRBJ2-7, with TRBD2 matching 8 bases. Unmatched junction bases numbered 11, after V lost 5 bases and J lost 5 bases. Germline V lookup: CDR1 SNHLY, CDR2 FYNNEI. This CDR3 is 15 amino acids long. Written as DNA, the CDR3 is TGTGCCAGCAGTACCCCTCCCGGGAGGGCGGACGAGCAGTACTTC. It is translated as CASSTPPGRADEQYF. The full variable domain, in which reference TRBV2 and TRBJ2-7 provide the parts outside the CDR3, is EPEVTQTPSHQVTQMGQEVILRCVPISNHLYFYWYRQILGQKVEFLVSFYNNEISEKSEIFDDQFSVERPDGSNFTLKIRSTKLEDSAMYFCASSTPPGRADEQYFGPGTRLTVT.

This clone turned up a few times. J is TRBJ2-3 and V is TRBV4-3, with 12 nucleotides matching TRBD2. CDR1 and CDR2 from the germline V gene are LGHNA and YSLEER. This CDR3 contains 16 residues. V dropped 0 bases and J dropped 4; count of bases not matched to a gene: 2. This CDR3 is CASSQELAGGADTQYF. The CDR3 bases are TGCGCCAGCAGCCAAGAACTAGCGGGAGGAGCAGATACGCAGTATTTT.

This clone was recorded only once. The chain uses TRBV7-8 and TRBJ2-1, with TRBD2 matching over 14 bases. The CDR3 loop spans 18 amino acids. Germline V gene lookup returns CDR1 SGHVS and CDR2 FQNEAQ. Trimming took 3 bases from V and 5 from J; bases not matched to a gene: 9. The CDR3 loop reads CASSLRLAGGLKDNEQFF. Here the CDR3 DNA reads TGTGCCAGCAGCTTGAGACTAGCGGGGGGGCTGAAGGACAATGAGCAGTTCTTC.

The chain joins TRBV18 to TRBJ1-6; the D gene is possibly TRBD1 (5 bases). Germline V CDR1 and CDR2: KGHSH, LQKENI. V dropped 2 bases and J dropped 9 bases, with 14 bases sitting between them. The length of the CDR3 is 15 residues. The CDR3 reads CASSPIGGRGSPLHF. The CDR3 DNA sequence: TGTGCCAGCTCACCAATCGGGGGTCGGGGTTCACCCCTCCACTTT.

Within the sample, this clone is medium-sized. The chain's CDR3 is CASSPMGLQEQYF. As DNA, the CDR3 is TGTGCCAGCAGTCCAATGGGACTTCAGGAGCAGTACTTC. V and J are TRBV28 and TRBJ2-7; possibly TRBD2 for D (6 bases). V lost 5 bases and J lost 7, with 15 bases in between. Germline assignment: CDR1 MDHEN and CDR2 SYDVKM. CDR3 length: 13 residues.

This clone has more than one count but fewer than ten. For the CDR3, the DNA is TGTGCCAGCAGTCTCCTCGGTTTGCGGCTTAATCAGCCCCAGCATTTT. This sequence encodes CASSLLGLRLNQPQHF. This chain connects TRBV28 to TRBJ1-5; unclear D gene. V was shortened by 5 bases and J by 4 bases, with 18 bases between the two germline ends. The CDR3 covers 16 residues. CDR1 is MDHEN, CDR2 SYDVKM, per germline.

This clone was seen once. This chain joins TRBV28 and TRBJ2-4, with 13 nucleotides matching TRBD2. From germline, CDR1 is MDHEN and CDR2 SYDVKM. The CDR3 covers 14 residues. Trimming removed 4 bases from V and 15 bases from J; junction bases left unmatched: 9. CDR3 nucleotides: TGTGCCAGCAGTTATCCGACTAGCGGGAGGCCAGGGTACTTC. Translated, it gives CASSYPTSGRPGYF.

This sequence joins TRBV5-6 and TRBJ2-3, with D possibly being TRBD1 (7 bases). The germline CDR1 and CDR2 sequences are SGHDT and YYEEEE. The CDR3 extends over 15 amino acids. V lost 5 bases and J 4 bases, leaving 17 bases between the germline ends. CDR3 residues: CASSLAGRGADTQYF. CDR3 DNA: TGTGCCAGCAGTCTGGCCGGCAGGGGGGCAGATACGCAGTATTTT.

This chain's CDR3 is CASRRGPNTEAFF. DNA of the CDR3: TGTGCCAGCAGGCGGGGTCCGAACACTGAAGCTTTCTTT. The chain carries TRBV6-5 and TRBJ1-1, with D unresolved. V gave up 6 bases and J gave up 1 base, with 9 bases separating them. CDR1 MNHEY and CDR2 SVGAGI come from the germline V gene. The CDR3 is 13 residues long.

The J gene is TRBJ2-2, the V gene TRBV7-9; TRBD2 aligns across 7 bases. The CDR3 is 14 amino acids. Trimming at V came to 5 bases and at J to 7 bases, leaving 7 bases not matched to a gene. Germline V CDR1 and CDR2: SEHNR, FQNEAQ (reference sequence). Here the CDR3 DNA reads TGTGCCAGCAGCCGGGGCGGGAGTCACGGGGAGCTGTTTTTT. Amino acid sequence: CASSRGGSHGELFF. Based on the CDR3 plus reference TRBV7-9 and TRBJ2-2, the full variable domain is DTGVSQNPRHKITKRGQNVTFRCDPISEHNRLYWYRQTLGQGPEFLTYFQNEAQLEKSRLLSDRFSAERPKGSFSTLEIQRTEQGDSAMYLCASSRGGSHGELFFGEGSRLTVL.

The gene calls are TRBV13 and TRBJ2-7, with TRBD2 matching over 7 bases. Germline V gene lookup returns CDR1 PRHDT and CDR2 FYEKMQ (reference sequence). The CDR3 extends over 15 amino acids. The V gene end was trimmed by 5 bases and the J gene end by 0 bases; junction bases not matched to a gene: 7. The CDR3 spells CASSPSGAYSYEQYF. CDR3 in DNA: TGTGCCAGCAGCCCAAGCGGGGCCTACTCCTACGAGCAGTACTTC. The complete variable domain, with remaining parts taken from reference TRBV13 and TRBJ2-7, reads AAGVIQSPRHLIKEKRETATLKCYPIPRHDTVYWYQQGPGQDPQFLISFYEKMQSDKGSIPDRFSAQQFSDYHSELNMSSLELGDSALYFCASSPSGAYSYEQYFGPGTRLTVT.